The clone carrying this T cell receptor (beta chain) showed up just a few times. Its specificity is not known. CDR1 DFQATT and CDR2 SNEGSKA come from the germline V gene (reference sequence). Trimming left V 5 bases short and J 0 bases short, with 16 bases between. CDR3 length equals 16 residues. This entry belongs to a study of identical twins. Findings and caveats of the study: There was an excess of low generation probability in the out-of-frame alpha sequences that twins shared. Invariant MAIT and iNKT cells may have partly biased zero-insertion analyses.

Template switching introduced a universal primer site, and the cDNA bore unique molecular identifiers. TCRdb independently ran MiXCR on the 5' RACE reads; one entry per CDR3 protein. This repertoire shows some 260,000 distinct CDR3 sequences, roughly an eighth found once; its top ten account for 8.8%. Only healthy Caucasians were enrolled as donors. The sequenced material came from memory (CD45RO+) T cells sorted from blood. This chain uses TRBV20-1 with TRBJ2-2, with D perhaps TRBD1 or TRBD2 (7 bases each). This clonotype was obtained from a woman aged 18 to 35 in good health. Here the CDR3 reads CSAPRGGFANTGELFF. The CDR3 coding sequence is TGCAGTGCTCCCAGGGGGGGGTTCGCGAACACCGGGGAGCTGTTTTTT.